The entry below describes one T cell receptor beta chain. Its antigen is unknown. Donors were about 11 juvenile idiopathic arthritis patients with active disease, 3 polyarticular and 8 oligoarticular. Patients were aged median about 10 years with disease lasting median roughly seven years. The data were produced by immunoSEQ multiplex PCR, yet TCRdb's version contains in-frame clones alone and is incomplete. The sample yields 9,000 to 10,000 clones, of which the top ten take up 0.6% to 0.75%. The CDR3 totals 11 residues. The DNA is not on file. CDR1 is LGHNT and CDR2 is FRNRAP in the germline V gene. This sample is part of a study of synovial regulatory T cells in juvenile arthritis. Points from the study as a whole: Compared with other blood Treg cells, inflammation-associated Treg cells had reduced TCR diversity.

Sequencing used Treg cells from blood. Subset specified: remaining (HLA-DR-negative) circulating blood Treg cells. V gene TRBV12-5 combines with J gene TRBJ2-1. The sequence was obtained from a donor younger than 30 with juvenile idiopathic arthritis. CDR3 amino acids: CASGLVDEQFF.